This T cell receptor beta chain came from a study of shared clonotypes between healthy human individuals. Broader study findings: Estimated richness values were generally larger in naive subsets than in memory subsets.

A single count supports this clone. Its matching antigen is unknown. Running of the assay took place at deep level. Some clones are missing from TCRdb's copy, which holds only in-frame ones; the method was immunoSEQ multiplex PCR. Altogether about 2.3 million clones are present, about 90% being singletons, with the ten largest covering 0.3% to 0.45%. The CDR3 runs to 15 residues. The ends were cut back, 4 bases at V and 0 bases at J, with 10 bases in the middle. Germline V gene lookup returns CDR1 SGHDT and CDR2 YYEEEE. The receptor comes from a man aged 18 to 29 in good health. Some clones in this sample may be carry-over from other donors' samples. V is TRBV5-6 and J is TRBJ1-4, with unresolved D. Sequences were obtained from naive CD4+ T cells from PBMCs. Subset indicated: CD45RA+ positively selected. For the CDR3, the DNA is TGTGCCAGCAGCCGGTCGCCTGCAACTAATGAAAAACTGTTTTTT. Translating gives CASSRSPATNEKLFF.